This T cell receptor (beta chain) was identified during a study of blood T cell repertoires in COVID-19. Whole-study context: Samples taken during acute and convalescent COVID-19 were collected in the United States, Italy and Spain.

This clone has a single count. V gave up 4 bases and J gave up 0 bases, with 10 bases separating them. This CDR3 is built from 14 residues. The germline V gene encodes CDR1 LNHDA and CDR2 SQIVND (reference sequence). Some clones are missing from TCRdb's copy, which holds only in-frame ones; the method was immunoSEQ multiplex PCR. The table includes around 180,000 clones, 80% to 90% detected once. Sequenced sample: peripheral blood. This chain joins TRBV19 and TRBJ2-7, with D tentatively TRBD1 (6 bases). The sequence was obtained from a man in his 60s with acute or convalescent COVID-19. CDR3 sequence reads: CASSTGVNSYEQYF. CDR3 sequence (DNA): TGTGCCAGTAGTACAGGGGTTAACTCCTACGAGCAGTACTTC.